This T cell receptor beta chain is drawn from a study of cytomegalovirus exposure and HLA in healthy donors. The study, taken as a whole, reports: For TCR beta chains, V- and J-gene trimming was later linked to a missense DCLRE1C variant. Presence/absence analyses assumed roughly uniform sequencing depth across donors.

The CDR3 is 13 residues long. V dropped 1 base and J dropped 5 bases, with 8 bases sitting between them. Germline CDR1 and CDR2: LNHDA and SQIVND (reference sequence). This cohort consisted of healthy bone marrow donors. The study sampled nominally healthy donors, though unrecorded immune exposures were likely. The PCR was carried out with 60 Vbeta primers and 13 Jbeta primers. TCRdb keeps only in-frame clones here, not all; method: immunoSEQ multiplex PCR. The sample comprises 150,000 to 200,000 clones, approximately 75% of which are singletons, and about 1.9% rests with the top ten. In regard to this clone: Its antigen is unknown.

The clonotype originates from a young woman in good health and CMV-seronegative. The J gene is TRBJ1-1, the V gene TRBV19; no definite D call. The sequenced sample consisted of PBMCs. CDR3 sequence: CASSIGEQTEAFF. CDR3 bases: TGTGCCAGTAGTATAGGTGAACAAACTGAAGCTTTCTTT.